The entry below gives a single TCR beta chain sequence along with its context. Its antigen is undetermined. The PCR was carried out with 60 Vbeta primers and 13 Jbeta primers. The method was immunoSEQ multiplex PCR; TCRdb's version includes in-frame clones alone and lacks a portion of them. Of 150,000 to 160,000 clones detected, 80% to 90% appear once; the ten largest clones hold about 2.1%. This sample stems from a study of cytomegalovirus exposure and HLA in healthy donors. Whole-study findings and limits: Researchers reported in a later analysis that common viral pathogens appeared linked to several top clusters. Among TCR beta chains, those listed as cytomegalovirus-associated numbered over 150.

CDR3 size: 14 residues. Per the germline V gene, CDR1 is GTSNPN and CDR2 is SVGIG (reference sequence). J gave up 9 bases and V 0 bases, and 4 bases lay outside the gene matches. V and J are TRBV30 and TRBJ1-6; TRBD1 matches at 8 bases. This TCR was recovered from a woman between 18 and 30 years old in good health and CMV-seronegative. The sample taken for sequencing was PBMCs. This chain's CDR3 is CAWSVGGQVSPLHF. CDR3 nucleotide sequence: TGTGCCTGGAGTGTCGGGGGACAGGTTTCACCCCTCCACTTT.